The 15 T cell receptor beta chains presented below share a single source sample, sequenced in a study of blood T cells in healthy people across ages. A sample-barcoded 5' primer and a J-beta primer mix were used in a second PCR of about 6 to 12 cycles. One entry per CDR3 protein results from TCRdb running MiXCR on the 5' RACE reads. The sample shows over a million distinct CDR3 sequences, roughly 64% of them seen only once. Material for sequencing was blood. All receptors come from a man between 18 and 35 years old in good health.

The chain's CDR3 is CASSPGLTTSTDTQYF. The CDR3 DNA is TGTGCCAGCAGCCCTGGACTAACGACTAGCACAGATACGCAGTATTTT. V usage is TRBV11-2 and J usage is TRBJ2-3, with D possibly being TRBD2 (6 bases). This CDR3 contains 16 residues. The V and J ends lost 5 bases and 0 bases respectively, with 15 bases between them. Germline loops: CDR1 SGHAT, CDR2 FQNNGV.

The chain couples TRBV20-1 to TRBJ2-5, with 12 bases identical to TRBD2. The CDR3 is made up of 15 amino acids. V dropped 5 bases and J dropped 7; count of bases not matched to a gene: 11. CDR1 DFQATT and CDR2 SNEGSKA come from the germline V gene (reference sequence). This CDR3 reads CSAPLSPGLAGTQYF. For the CDR3, the DNA is TGCAGTGCTCCCCTCTCGCCGGGACTAGCGGGGACCCAGTACTTC.

This clonotype came up a few times. The CDR3 here is CASSQATGFGANVLTF. The CDR3 DNA reads as TGCGCCAGCAGCCAAGCTACAGGGTTTGGGGCCAACGTCCTGACTTTC. The J gene is TRBJ2-6, the V gene TRBV4-3; a possible D gene is TRBD1 (6 bases). Germline V gene data show CDR1 as LGHNA and CDR2 as YSLEER. V was clipped by 1 base and J by 3 bases, with 10 bases between them. The CDR3 extends over 16 amino acids.

The CDR3 nucleotides read TGTGCCAGCAGCCAAGAAGGAGGAACCGTCGGGTATGGCTACACCTTC. Amino acids: CASSQEGGTVGYGYTF. This chain joins TRBV3-1 and TRBJ1-2; D is uncertain. The germline V gene has CDR1 LGHDT and CDR2 YNNKEL (reference sequence). The CDR3 is made up of 16 amino acids. Trimming pared 0 bases from V and 5 bases from J, leaving 16 bases between. Supplemented by reference TRBV3-1 and TRBJ1-2, the full variable domain reads DTAVSQTPKYLVTQMGNDKSIKCEQNLGHDTMYWYKQDSKKFLKIMFSYNNKELIINETVPNRFSPKSPDKAHLNLHINSLELGDSAVYFCASSQEGGTVGYGYTFGSGTRLTVV.

The genes are TRBV27 and TRBJ1-2; D possibly corresponds to TRBD1 (6 bases). V was cut by 4 bases and J by 7 bases, with 16 bases left in between. Germline values: CDR1 MNHEY, CDR2 SMNVEV (reference sequence). The CDR3 is 14 residues long. The CDR3 nucleotides are TGTGCCAGCAGTTCCCCTTCCGGGGGCTCTGGCTACACCTTC. It is translated as CASSSPSGGSGYTF.

The J gene is TRBJ2-4, the V gene TRBV6-5; D gene unclear. The CDR3 spans 14 residues. V was shortened by 4 bases and J by 9 bases, with 16 bases between the two germline ends. Per germline, CDR1 MNHEY and CDR2 SVGAGI. CDR3: CASSSDKFESIQYF. The DNA for the CDR3 is TGTGCCAGCAGTTCCGACAAGTTTGAGAGCATTCAGTACTTC.

The rearrangement links TRBV4-3 to TRBJ1-5, with D possibly being TRBD1 (6 bases). Germline lookup yields CDR1 LGHNA and CDR2 YSLEER. Trimming left V 0 bases short and J 5 bases short, with 20 bases between. This CDR3 contains 18 residues. The CDR3 coding sequence is TGCGCCAGCAGCCAAGATTTAGGGGGGCGAGGGAGGTATCAGCCCCAGCATTTT. This translates into CASSQDLGGRGRYQPQHF.

This clonotype has only a few counts. The gene calls are TRBV15 and TRBJ2-1; TRBD2 is a possible D gene (6 bases). Germline V lookup: CDR1 LNHNV, CDR2 YYDKDF (reference sequence). CDR3 length: 15 residues. The germline V and J ends were trimmed by 3 bases and 1 base, with 10 bases remaining between them. The CDR3 sequence is CATSRDYHSYNEQFF. The CDR3 DNA sequence: TGTGCCACCAGCAGGGACTACCATTCCTACAATGAGCAGTTCTTC.

This clonotype came up once. V is TRBV4-2 and J is TRBJ2-1, with unresolved D. V lost 3 bases and J lost 7, with 7 bases in between. From germline, CDR1 is LGHNA and CDR2 YNFKEQ. This CDR3 region has 12 residues. CDR3 nucleotide sequence: TGTGCCAGCAGCCAGACGACGAATGAGCAGTTCTTC. Translated: CASSQTTNEQFF.

In regard to this clonotype: One junction end does not reproduce the germline sequence, and a read error may be involved. V gene TRBV4-1 combines with J gene TRBJ2-3; D unresolved. From germline, CDR1 is MGHRA and CDR2 YSYEKL. This CDR3 spans 16 amino acids. The CDR3 region is CAGSPSGVTSTDTQYF. Here the CDR3 DNA reads TGCGCCGGCAGCCCCTCGGGCGTTACTAGCACAGATACGCAGTATTTT.

About this clonotype itself: At one boundary the junction diverges from the germline segment, which might be a read error. The J gene is TRBJ1-2, the V gene TRBV6-5; no clear D gene. Germline CDR1 and CDR2: MNHEY and SVGAGI. CDR3 size: 15 residues. For the CDR3, the DNA is TGTGCCAGCAGTTACTCGATTAACCTCAACTATGGCTACATCTTC. It specifies CASSYSINLNYGYIF.

This chain uses TRBV28 with TRBJ2-7; D unresolved. From germline, CDR1 is MDHEN and CDR2 SYDVKM. V was clipped by 5 bases and J by 5 bases, with 10 bases between them. The CDR3 covers 12 residues. The CDR3 bases are TGTGCCAGCAGTCCACGTATGGACGAGCAGTACTTC. Translated: CASSPRMDEQYF.

This sequence joins TRBV27 and TRBJ2-3, with a possible D match to TRBD1 (6 bases). Per germline, CDR1 MNHEY and CDR2 SMNVEV (reference sequence). V gave up 5 bases and J gave up 1 base, with 13 bases separating them. The length of the CDR3 is 15 residues. CDR3 DNA: TGTGCCAGCAGTATCGGGACACTGCGCACAGATACGCAGTATTTT. Its translation is CASSIGTLRTDTQYF.

This chain joins TRBV5-1 and TRBJ2-5; 10 bases are shared with TRBD2. The length of the CDR3 is 15 residues. Germline-derived CDR1 and CDR2 are SGHRS and YFSETQ. After removal of 7 bases from V and 0 bases from J, the junction contained 6 bases not matched to a gene. This chain's CDR3 is CASGSGTSDQETQYF. The CDR3 nucleotides read TGCGCCAGCGGGTCAGGGACTAGCGACCAAGAGACCCAGTACTTC.

The chain uses TRBV12-3 or TRBV12-4 and TRBJ2-4; the match to TRBD2 covers 8 bases. Unmatched junction bases numbered 0, after V lost 3 bases and J lost 8 bases. This CDR3 is built from 12 residues. The CDR3: CASSFGGDIQYF. The DNA of the CDR3 is TGTGCCAGCAGTTTCGGGGGGGACATTCAGTACTTC.